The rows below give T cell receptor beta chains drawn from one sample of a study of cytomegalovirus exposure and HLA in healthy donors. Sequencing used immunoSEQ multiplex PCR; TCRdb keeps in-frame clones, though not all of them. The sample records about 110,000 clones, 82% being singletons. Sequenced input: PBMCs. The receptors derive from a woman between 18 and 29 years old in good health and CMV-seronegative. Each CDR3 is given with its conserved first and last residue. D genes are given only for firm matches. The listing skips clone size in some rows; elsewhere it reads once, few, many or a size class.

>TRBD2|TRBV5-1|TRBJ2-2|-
TGCGCCAGCAGCTTACTACTAGCGGGAAGCACCGGGGAGCTGTTTTTT
CASSLLLAGSTGELFF
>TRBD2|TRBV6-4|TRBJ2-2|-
TGTGCCAGCAGCAGCGGGAGCGACACCGGGGAGCTGTTTTTT
CASSSGSDTGELFF
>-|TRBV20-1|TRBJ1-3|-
TGCAGTGCTTCTAGTGGAAACACCATATATTTT
CSASSGNTIYF
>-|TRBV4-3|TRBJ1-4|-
TGCGCCAGCAGCCAAGCGGCAGGCGGGACGAAAAAACTGTTTTTT
CASSQAAGGTKKLFF
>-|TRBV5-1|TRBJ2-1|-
TGCGCCAGCAGCTTAGACGGGGGGCCAGGGAATGAGCAGTTCTTC
CASSLDGGPGNEQFF
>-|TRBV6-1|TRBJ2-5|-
TGTGCCAGCAGTGAAGTGCCTAGCTCAGAGACCCAGTACTTC
CASSEVPSSETQYF
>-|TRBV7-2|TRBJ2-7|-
TGTGCCAGCAGCCGCGGACAGTTCTACGAGCAGTACTTC
CASSRGQFYEQYF
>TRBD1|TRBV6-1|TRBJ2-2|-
TGTGCCAGCAGGGGACGACAGGGGATAGTCGGGGAGCTGTTTTTT
CASRGRQGIVGELFF
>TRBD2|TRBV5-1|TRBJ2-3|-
TGCGCCAGCAGCTGGGCTAGCGGGGTGCAAGATACGCAGTATTTT
CASSWASGVQDTQYF
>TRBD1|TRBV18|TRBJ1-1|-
TGTGCCAGCTCACCGAAAAACCCGGGACAGGGAGGATATACTGAAGCTTTCTTT
CASSPKNPGQGGYTEAFF
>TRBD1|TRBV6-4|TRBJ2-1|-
TGTGCCAGCAGTCCAGGGACAGTGGGCCATGAGCAGTTCTTC
CASSPGTVGHEQFF
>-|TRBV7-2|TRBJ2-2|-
TGTGCCAGCAGCTTAAGTCAGGGCGGTAACACCGGGGAGCTGTTTTTT
CASSLSQGGNTGELFF
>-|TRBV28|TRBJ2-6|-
TGTGCCAGCAGTTTGGCGGATGGGGCCAACGTCCTGACTTTC
CASSLADGANVLTF
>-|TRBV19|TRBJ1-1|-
TGTGCCAGTAGTATGTCCCGGTTCGACACTGAAGCTTTCTTT
CASSMSRFDTEAFF
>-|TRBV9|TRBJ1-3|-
TGTGCCAGCAGCCCAAGTGGGGGAGGAGGAAACACCATATATTTT
CASSPSGGGGNTIYF
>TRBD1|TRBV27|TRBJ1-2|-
TGTGCCAGCAGGGGGGGACAGGGGGCGGGCGGCTACACCTTC
CASRGGQGAGGYTF
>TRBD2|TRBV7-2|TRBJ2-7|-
TGTGCCAGCAGCCTGGGGAATAGCGGGATATACTACGAGCAGTACTTC
CASSLGNSGIYYEQYF
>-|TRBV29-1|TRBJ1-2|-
TGCAGCGTTCCTCCCCGCGGCGGCACTAACTATGGCTACACCTTC
CSVPPRGGTNYGYTF
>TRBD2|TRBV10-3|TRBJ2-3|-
TGTGCCATCAGTGCGCCCAATCCGGGACTAGGGGCGGCAGATACGCAGTATTTT
CAISAPNPGLGAADTQYF
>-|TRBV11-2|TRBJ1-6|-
TGTGCCAGCAGCTCCTCCGTAGACGCCGGACTCCTCCACTTT
CASSSSVDAGLLHF
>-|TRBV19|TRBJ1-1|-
TGTGCCAGTAAGGAGTCCATGAACACTGAAGCTTTCTTT
CASKESMNTEAFF
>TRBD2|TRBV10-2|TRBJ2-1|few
TGCGCCAGCAGTGAGTCTAGCGGGGGCTGGGGTGAGCAGTTCTTC
CASSESSGGWGEQFF
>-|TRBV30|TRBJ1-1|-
TGTGCCTGGATTCCATCGTTGTCGGGGAGAACTGAAGCTTTCTTT
CAWIPSLSGRTEAFF
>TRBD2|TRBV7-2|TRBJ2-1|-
TGTGCCAGCAGCTTGCGCCGGACTAGCGGGAGGGCCCTACAGTTCTTC
CASSLRRTSGRALQFF
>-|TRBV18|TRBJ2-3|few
TGTGCCAGCTCAACGGCTACAAGAGGGACAGATACGCAGTATTTT
CASSTATRGTDTQYF
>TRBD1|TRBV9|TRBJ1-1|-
TGTGCCAGCAGCGGGTACAGGGGGCAGAACACTGAAGCTTTCTTT
CASSGYRGQNTEAFF
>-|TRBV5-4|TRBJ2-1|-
TGTGCCAGCAGCTACGAGGTAGACAATGAGCAGTTCTTC
CASSYEVDNEQFF
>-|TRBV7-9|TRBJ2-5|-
TGTGCCAGCAGCCACCGTGGGCTGCAAGAGACCCAGTACTTC
CASSHRGLQETQYF
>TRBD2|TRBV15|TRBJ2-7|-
TGTGCCACCAGCGGAACCCGACTAGCGGGCCTTTACGAGCAGTACTTC
CATSGTRLAGLYEQYF
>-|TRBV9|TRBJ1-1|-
TGTGCCAGCAGCGTAAGGCGGGAGAACACTGAAGCTTTCTTT
CASSVRRENTEAFF
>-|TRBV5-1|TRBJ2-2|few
TGCGCCAGCAGCCCTCTCGAGGGTGGGACCGGGGAGCTGTTTTTT
CASSPLEGGTGELFF
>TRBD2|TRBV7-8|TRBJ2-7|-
TGTGCCAGCAGCTTGGGAGGGGCCGAGCAGTACTTC
CASSLGGAEQYF
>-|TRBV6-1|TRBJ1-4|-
TGTGCCAGCACCCTGACTCAGGGGCTGTCGGGAAAACTGTTTTTT
CASTLTQGLSGKLFF
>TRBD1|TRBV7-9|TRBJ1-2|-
TGTGCCAGCAGCTTGGACAGGTATTATGGCTACACCTTC
CASSLDRYYGYTF
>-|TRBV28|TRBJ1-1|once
TGTGCCAGCAGTATAGGGGGATTGAGGAACACTGAAGCTTTCTTT
CASSIGGLRNTEAFF
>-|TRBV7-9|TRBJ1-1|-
TGTGCCAGCGCCCCCCGGGGGGACACTGAAGCTTTCTTT
CASAPRGDTEAFF
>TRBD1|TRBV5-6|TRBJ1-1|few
TGTGCCAGCAGCCGACCATATTCGACAGGGAGGCCGCACACTGAAGCTTTCTTT
CASSRPYSTGRPHTEAFF